One sample yielded the 17 T cell receptor beta chains listed below, sequenced in a study of T cell clonotyping in hematopoietic cell transplantation. The assay was immunoSEQ multiplex PCR, and TCRdb's table has in-frame clones only and misses some. The repertoire holds 13,000 or so clones, with just over 95% as singletons. This sample comprised peripheral blood mononuclear cells, obtained 30 days after allogeneic stem cell transplant. The receptors derive from a female patient between 50 and 60 years old who had an allogeneic stem cell transplant from an unrelated donor, so T cells may come from the graft donor. Some clones in this sample may be carry-over from other donors' samples.

The V call is TRBV29-1, the J call TRBJ2-1; TRBD2 matches 7 bases. The ends lost 7 bases at V and 4 bases at J; junction bases unmatched: 7. Germline V gene sequence: CDR1 SQVTM, CDR2 ANQGSEA. The CDR3 runs to 13 residues. The CDR3 bases are TGCAGCGCGGGGGAGGGTCTATACAATGAGCAGTTCTTC. Amino acid sequence: CSAGEGLYNEQFF.

This clone was observed once. This chain links TRBV14 with TRBJ1-1, with D possibly being TRBD1 (5 bases). The CDR3 is made up of 13 amino acids. Trimming stripped 0 bases from V and 4 bases from J, with 6 bases between. The V gene's germline CDR1 is SGHDN and CDR2 FVKESK. CDR3 nucleotides: TGTGCCAGCAGCCAAGACAGGGTCACTGAAGCTTTCTTT. Protein product: CASSQDRVTEAFF.

This clone was observed a single time. The chain links TRBV18 to TRBJ1-1, with D unclear. The V end was cut by 5 bases, the J end by 1 base, with 5 bases between. The CDR3 has 12 residues. Germline V gene sequence: CDR1 KGHSH, CDR2 LQKENI. The DNA of the CDR3 is TGTGCCAGCTCAAGACAGAACACTGAAGCTTTCTTT. This encodes CASSRQNTEAFF.

This rearrangement joins TRBV29-1 to TRBJ1-2; perhaps TRBD1 as D (5 bases). V shed 6 bases and J shed 1 base, with 12 bases lying between them. CDR1 and CDR2 from the germline V gene are SQVTM and ANQGSEA. The length of the CDR3 is 13 residues. The DNA of the CDR3 is TGCAGCGTCCGTCGGGGCCGTAACTATGGCTACACCTTC. The encoded protein is CSVRRGRNYGYTF.

The rearrangement uses TRBV7-3 and TRBJ1-6; 9 bases fit TRBD1. Germline loops: CDR1 SGHTA, CDR2 FQGTGA. Germline trimming cut 0 bases from V and 7 bases from J; bases unmatched to any gene: 1. The CDR3 is 15 residues long. The CDR3 DNA is TGTGCCAGCAGCTTAACCGGGACAGGGAATTCACCCCTCCACTTT. This translates into CASSLTGTGNSPLHF.

As for this clone: One end of the junction varies from germline; a read error may be responsible. The chain is built from TRBV6-1 and TRBJ1-1; D not resolved. The CDR3 length is 14 residues. Germline CDR1 reads MNHNS; CDR2 reads SASEGT. CDR3 loop: CASSEVGENTEAFF. The CDR3 bases are TGTGCCAGCAGCGAAGTCGGAGAGAACACTGAAGCTTTCTTT.

This clone was seen only once. The CDR3 DNA reads TGTGCCAGCAGTGAAGTGGACGGTGTTCGGGGCTACACCTTC. This gives the protein CASSEVDGVRGYTF. V gene TRBV25-1 combines with J gene TRBJ1-2; no clear D. The CDR3 runs 14 residues. Trimming cost V 2 bases and J 8 bases, with 15 bases left between them. From germline, CDR1 is MGHDK and CDR2 SYGVNS.

The chain uses TRBV7-3 and TRBJ2-3; D gene uncertain. The CDR3 consists of 14 residues. V dropped 5 bases and J dropped 0 bases, with 9 bases sitting between them. Per germline, CDR1 SGHTA and CDR2 FQGTGA. CDR3 DNA: TGTGCCAGCAGCCCGTCCGCTAGCACAGATACGCAGTATTTT. Translated, it gives CASSPSASTDTQYF. The variable domain in full, with the rest retrieved from reference TRBV7-3 and TRBJ2-3, is GAGVSQTPSNKVTEKGKYVELRCDPISGHTALYWYRQSLGQGPEFLIYFQGTGAADDSGLPNDRFFAVRPEGSVSTLKIQRTERGDSAVYLCASSPSASTDTQYFGPGTRLTVL.

V usage is TRBV29-1 and J usage is TRBJ1-2; TRBD1 matches at 9 bases. Germline V gene sequence: CDR1 SQVTM, CDR2 ANQGSEA. This CDR3 comprises 14 residues. The V segment lost 3 bases and the J segment 7 bases; nucleotides outside the gene matches: 9. The DNA of the CDR3 is TGCAGCGTTGACCTGGGACAGGGATCGAGTGGCTACACCTTC. As protein: CSVDLGQGSSGYTF. The full variable domain, rest sourced from reference TRBV29-1 and TRBJ1-2, is SAVISQKPSRDICQRGTSLTIQCQVDSQVTMMFWYRQQPGQSLTLIATANQGSEATYESGFVIDKFPISRPNLTFSTLTVSNMSPEDSSIYLCSVDLGQGSSGYTFGSGTRLTVV.

This clone appeared a few times. The rearrangement joins TRBV9 to TRBJ1-6; the D is unclear. This CDR3 is built from 14 residues. Trimming stripped 3 bases from V and 8 bases from J, with 12 bases between. Germline CDR1 and CDR2: SGDLS and YYNGEE. CDR3 loop: CASSARRFDSPLHF. Here the CDR3 DNA reads TGTGCCAGCAGCGCCCGACGTTTCGATTCACCCCTCCACTTT.

This chain uses TRBV30 with TRBJ2-3; D assignment may be TRBD1 or TRBD2 (5 bases each). The germline CDR1 and CDR2 sequences are GTSNPN and SVGIG (reference sequence). This CDR3 comprises 14 residues. Trimming shortened V by 4 bases and J by 2 bases, and 13 bases separated the two germline ends. CDR3 bases: TGTGCCTGGACCCCCTGGGACCTCACAGATACGCAGTATTTT. It specifies CAWTPWDLTDTQYF.

V usage is TRBV5-6 and J usage is TRBJ1-2; D unclear. The CDR3 loop spans 13 amino acids. Germline V gives CDR1 SGHDT, CDR2 YYEEEE. The V gene lost 4 bases and the J gene lost 4 bases, with 11 bases spanning the gap. This CDR3 reads CASSRLGGYGYTF. CDR3 bases: TGTGCCAGCAGCAGACTTGGAGGCTATGGCTACACCTTC.

The chain links TRBV6-6 to TRBJ1-6; D gene ambiguous. The germline CDR1 and CDR2 sequences are MNHNY and SVGAGI (reference sequence). The CDR3 runs 16 residues. V dropped 5 bases and J dropped 0 bases, with 11 bases sitting between them. The CDR3 loop is CASSPGISSYNSPLHF. CDR3 nucleotides: TGTGCCAGCAGTCCCGGAATAAGCTCCTATAATTCACCCCTCCACTTT.

This rearrangement joins TRBV30 to TRBJ2-7; 10 positions match TRBD1. J gave up 7 bases and V 8 bases, and 11 bases lay outside the gene matches. Germline V gives CDR1 GTSNPN, CDR2 SVGIG (reference sequence). This CDR3 contains 13 residues. The CDR3 nucleotides are TGTGCCATACAGACAGGGGGCGCGAGGGAGCAGTACTTC. Protein product: CAIQTGGAREQYF.

The CDR3 spells CASSSGVTDTQYF. The CDR3 coding sequence is TGTGCCAGCAGTTCCGGGGTTACAGATACGCAGTATTTT. The chain is built from TRBV27 and TRBJ2-3, with TRBD2 as a possible D gene (5 bases). This CDR3 is built from 13 residues. V was pared by 4 bases and J by 3 bases, with 8 bases between. Germline-derived CDR1 and CDR2 are MNHEY and SMNVEV (reference sequence).

This clone showed up just once. The chain joins TRBV2 to TRBJ1-4; D possibly corresponds to TRBD1 (5 bases). Germline V gene sequence: CDR1 SNHLY, CDR2 FYNNEI. The V end lost 3 bases, the J end lost 6 bases, and 14 bases lay between the germline ends. The CDR3 runs to 15 residues. The CDR3 nucleotides read TGTGCCAGCAGTGAGAGGGTGGGACCCTATGAAAAACTGTTTTTT. It yields the protein CASSERVGPYEKLFF.

The chain combines TRBV5-6 with TRBJ1-1, with D hard to call. The CDR3 runs 12 residues. V shed 7 bases and J shed 10 bases, with 17 bases lying between them. Germline CDR1 SGHDT, CDR2 YYEEEE. This chain's CDR3 is CASGRINAGAFF. The CDR3 DNA reads as TGTGCCAGCGGTCGAATCAATGCTGGAGCTTTCTTT.